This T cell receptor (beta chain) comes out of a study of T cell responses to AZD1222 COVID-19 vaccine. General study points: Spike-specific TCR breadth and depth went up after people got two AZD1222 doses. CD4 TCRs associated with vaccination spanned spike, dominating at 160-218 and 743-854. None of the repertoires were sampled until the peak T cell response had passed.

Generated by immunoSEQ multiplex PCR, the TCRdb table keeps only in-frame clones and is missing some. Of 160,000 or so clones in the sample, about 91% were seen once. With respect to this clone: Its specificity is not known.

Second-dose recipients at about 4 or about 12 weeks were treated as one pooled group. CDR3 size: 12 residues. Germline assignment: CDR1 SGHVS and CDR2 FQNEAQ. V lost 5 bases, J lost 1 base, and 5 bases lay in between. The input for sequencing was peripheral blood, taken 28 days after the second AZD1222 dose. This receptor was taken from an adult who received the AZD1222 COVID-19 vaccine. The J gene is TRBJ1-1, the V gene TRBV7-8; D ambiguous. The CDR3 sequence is CASSPSNTEAFF. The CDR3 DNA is TGTGCCAGCAGCCCCTCGAACACTGAAGCTTTCTTT.